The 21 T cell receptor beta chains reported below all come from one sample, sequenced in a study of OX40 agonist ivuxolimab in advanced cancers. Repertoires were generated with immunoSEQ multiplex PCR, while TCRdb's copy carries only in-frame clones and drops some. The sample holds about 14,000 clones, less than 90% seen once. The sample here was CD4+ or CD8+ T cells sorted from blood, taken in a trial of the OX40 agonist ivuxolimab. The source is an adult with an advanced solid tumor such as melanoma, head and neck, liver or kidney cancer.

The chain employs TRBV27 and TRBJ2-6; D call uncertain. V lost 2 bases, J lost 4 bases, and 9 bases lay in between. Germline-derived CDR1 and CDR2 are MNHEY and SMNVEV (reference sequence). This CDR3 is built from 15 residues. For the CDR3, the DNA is TGTGCCAGCAGTTTAGCCCCCGGGGGGGCCAACGTCCTGACTTTC. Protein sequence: CASSLAPGGANVLTF.

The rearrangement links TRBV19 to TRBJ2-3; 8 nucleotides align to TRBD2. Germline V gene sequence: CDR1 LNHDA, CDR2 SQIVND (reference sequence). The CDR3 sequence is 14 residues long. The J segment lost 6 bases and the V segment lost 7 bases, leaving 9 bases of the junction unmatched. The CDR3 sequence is CASTPGSGSDTQYF. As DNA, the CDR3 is TGTGCCAGTACCCCGGGGAGCGGGAGCGATACGCAGTATTTT.

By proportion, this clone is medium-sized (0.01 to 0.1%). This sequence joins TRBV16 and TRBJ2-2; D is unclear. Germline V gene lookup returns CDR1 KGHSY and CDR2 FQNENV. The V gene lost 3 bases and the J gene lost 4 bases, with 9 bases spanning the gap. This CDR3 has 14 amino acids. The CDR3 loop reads CASSQGIGTGELFF. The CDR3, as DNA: TGTGCCAGCAGCCAGGGGATCGGCACCGGGGAGCTGTTTTTT.

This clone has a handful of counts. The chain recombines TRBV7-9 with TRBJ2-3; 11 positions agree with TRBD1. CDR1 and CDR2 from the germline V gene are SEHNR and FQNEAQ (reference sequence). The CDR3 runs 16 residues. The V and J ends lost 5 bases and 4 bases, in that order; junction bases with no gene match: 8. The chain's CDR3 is CASSAPRDRGSDTQYF. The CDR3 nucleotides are TGTGCCAGCAGCGCTCCCCGGGACAGGGGGTCAGATACGCAGTATTTT.

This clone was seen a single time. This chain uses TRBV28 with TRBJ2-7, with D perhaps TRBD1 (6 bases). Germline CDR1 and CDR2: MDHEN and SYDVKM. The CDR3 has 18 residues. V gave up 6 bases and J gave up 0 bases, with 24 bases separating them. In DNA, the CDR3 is TGTGCCAGCAGCCCGAGAGCCGGGACAAACTGGAGCTCCTACGAGCAGTACTTC. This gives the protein CASSPRAGTNWSSYEQYF.

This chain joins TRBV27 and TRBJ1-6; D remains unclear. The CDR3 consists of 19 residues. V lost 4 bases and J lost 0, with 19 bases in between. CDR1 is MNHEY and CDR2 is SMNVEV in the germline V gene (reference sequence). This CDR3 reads CASSSPQEPGSSYNSPLHF. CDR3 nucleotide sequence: TGTGCCAGCAGTTCGCCTCAGGAGCCGGGAAGCTCCTATAATTCACCCCTCCACTTT.

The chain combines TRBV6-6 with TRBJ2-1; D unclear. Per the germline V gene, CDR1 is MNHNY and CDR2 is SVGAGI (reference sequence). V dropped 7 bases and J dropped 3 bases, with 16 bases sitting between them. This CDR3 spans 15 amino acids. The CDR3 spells CASTPTRVIYNEQFF. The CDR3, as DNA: TGTGCCAGCACGCCAACAAGGGTCATCTACAATGAGCAGTTCTTC.

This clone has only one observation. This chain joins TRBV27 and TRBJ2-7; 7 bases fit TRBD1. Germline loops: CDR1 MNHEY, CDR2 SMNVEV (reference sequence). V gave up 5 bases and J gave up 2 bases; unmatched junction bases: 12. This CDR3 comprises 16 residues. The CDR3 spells CASSLYGTATTYEQYF. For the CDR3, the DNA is TGTGCCAGCAGTCTATATGGGACAGCGACTACCTACGAGCAGTACTTC.

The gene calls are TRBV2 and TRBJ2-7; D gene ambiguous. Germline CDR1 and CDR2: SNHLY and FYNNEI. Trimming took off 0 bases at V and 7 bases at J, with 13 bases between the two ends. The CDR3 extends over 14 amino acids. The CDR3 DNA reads TGTGCCAGCAGTGAAGCAGTGAAGGTCGAGGAGCAGTACTTC. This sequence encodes CASSEAVKVEEQYF.

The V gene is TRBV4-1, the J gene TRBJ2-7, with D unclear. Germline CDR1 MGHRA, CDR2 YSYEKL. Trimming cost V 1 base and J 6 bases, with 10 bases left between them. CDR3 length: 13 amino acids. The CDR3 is CASSQAPRVEQYF. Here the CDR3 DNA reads TGCGCCAGCAGCCAAGCGCCCCGGGTCGAGCAGTACTTC.

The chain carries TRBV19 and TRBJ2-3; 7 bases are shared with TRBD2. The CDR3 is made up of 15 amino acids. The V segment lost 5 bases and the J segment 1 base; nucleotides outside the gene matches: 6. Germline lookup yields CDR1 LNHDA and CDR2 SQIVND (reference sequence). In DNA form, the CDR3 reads TGTGCCAGTAGTTCGGCGGGAGAGCGCACAGATACGCAGTATTTT. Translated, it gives CASSSAGERTDTQYF.

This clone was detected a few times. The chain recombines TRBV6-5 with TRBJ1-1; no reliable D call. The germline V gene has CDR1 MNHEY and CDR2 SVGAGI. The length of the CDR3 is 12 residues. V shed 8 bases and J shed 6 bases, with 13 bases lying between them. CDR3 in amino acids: CASGYITSEAFF. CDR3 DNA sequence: TGTGCCAGCGGGTATATTACGTCTGAAGCTTTCTTT.

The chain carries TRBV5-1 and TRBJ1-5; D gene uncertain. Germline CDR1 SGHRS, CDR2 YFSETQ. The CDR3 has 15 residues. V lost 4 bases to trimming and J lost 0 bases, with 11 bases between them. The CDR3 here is CASSPTWGSNQPQHF. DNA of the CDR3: TGCGCCAGCAGCCCGACCTGGGGTAGCAATCAGCCCCAGCATTTT.

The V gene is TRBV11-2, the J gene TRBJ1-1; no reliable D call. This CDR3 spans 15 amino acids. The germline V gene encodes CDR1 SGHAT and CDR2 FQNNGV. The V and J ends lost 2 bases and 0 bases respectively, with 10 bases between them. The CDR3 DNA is TGTGCCAGCAGCTTACCGACGGCGATGAACACTGAAGCTTTCTTT. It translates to CASSLPTAMNTEAFF.

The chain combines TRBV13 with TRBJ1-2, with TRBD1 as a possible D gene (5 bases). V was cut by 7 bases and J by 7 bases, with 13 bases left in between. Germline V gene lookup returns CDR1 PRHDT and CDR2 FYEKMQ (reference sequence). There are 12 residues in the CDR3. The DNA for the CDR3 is TGTGCCAGCACGGGGGATCGCGGTGGCTACACCTTC. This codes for CASTGDRGGYTF.

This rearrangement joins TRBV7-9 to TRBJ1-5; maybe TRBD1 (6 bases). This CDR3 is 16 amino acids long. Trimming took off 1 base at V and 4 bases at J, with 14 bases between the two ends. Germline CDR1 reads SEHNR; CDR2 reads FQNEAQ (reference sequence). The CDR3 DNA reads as TGTGCCAGCAGCTTAGATACCAATCAGGGGAATCAGCCCCAGCATTTT. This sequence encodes CASSLDTNQGNQPQHF.

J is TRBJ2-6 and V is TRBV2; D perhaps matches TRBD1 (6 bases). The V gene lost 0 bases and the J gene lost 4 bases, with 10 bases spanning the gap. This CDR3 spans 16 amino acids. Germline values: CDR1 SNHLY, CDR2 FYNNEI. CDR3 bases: TGTGCCAGCAGTGAAGCGGGGGCGCGGGGGGCCAACGTCCTGACTTTC. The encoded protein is CASSEAGARGANVLTF.

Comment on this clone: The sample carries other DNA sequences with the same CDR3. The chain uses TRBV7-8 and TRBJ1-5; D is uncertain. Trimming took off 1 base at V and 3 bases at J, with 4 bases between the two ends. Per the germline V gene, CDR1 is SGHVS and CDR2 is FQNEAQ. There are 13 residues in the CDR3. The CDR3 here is CASSLGNNQPQHF. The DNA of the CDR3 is TGTGCCAGCAGCTTAGGAAACAATCAGCCCCAGCATTTT.

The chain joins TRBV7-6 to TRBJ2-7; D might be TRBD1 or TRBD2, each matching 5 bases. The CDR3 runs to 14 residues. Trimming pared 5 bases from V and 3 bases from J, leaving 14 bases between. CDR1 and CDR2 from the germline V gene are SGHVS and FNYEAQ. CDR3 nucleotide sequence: TGTGCCAGCAGCCCTCGAGGGGTGAACTACGAGCAGTACTTC. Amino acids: CASSPRGVNYEQYF.

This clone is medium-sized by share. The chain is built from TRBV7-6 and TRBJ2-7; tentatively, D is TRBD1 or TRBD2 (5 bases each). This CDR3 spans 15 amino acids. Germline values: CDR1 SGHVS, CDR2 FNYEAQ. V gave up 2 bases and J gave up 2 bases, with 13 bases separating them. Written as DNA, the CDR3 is TGTGCCAGCAGCTTATGTTTTCTGGGACCCTACGAGCAGTACTTC. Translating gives CASSLCFLGPYEQYF. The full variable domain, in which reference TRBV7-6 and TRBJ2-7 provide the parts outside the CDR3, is GAGVSQSPRYKVTKRGQDVALRCDPISGHVSLYWYRQALGQGPEFLTYFNYEAQQDKSGLPNDRFSAERPEGSISTLTIQRTEQRDSAMYRCASSLCFLGPYEQYFGPGTRLTVT.

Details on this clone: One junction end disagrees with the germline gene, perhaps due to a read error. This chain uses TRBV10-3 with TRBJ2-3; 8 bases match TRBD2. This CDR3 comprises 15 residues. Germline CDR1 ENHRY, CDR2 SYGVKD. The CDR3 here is CASSEAAGAPDTQYF. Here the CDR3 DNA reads TGTGCCAGCAGTGAAGCAGCGGGGGCCCCAGATACGCAGTATTTT.